This entry describes one T cell receptor (beta chain). After removal of 6 bases from V and 5 bases from J, the junction contained 6 bases not matched to a gene. The CDR3 consists of 13 residues. These data originate in a study of blood T cell repertoires in COVID-19. Across the study: The United States, Italy and Spain were the sources of the acute and convalescent COVID-19 samples. T cells, B-cell-depleted T cells, or PBMCs provided the cDNA or gDNA that served as material.

Per the original data handling: Amplification with reference gene primers provided the estimates of nucleated cell counts. Clones were sequenced by immunoSEQ multiplex PCR, and TCRdb holds only the in-frame ones, with some missing. V, J and clone size were drawn from that table, and D and trimming were deduced from the DNA. The sample shows about 120,000 clones, around 89% of them seen only once. The sequence was obtained from a man in his fifties or sixties with acute or convalescent COVID-19. This chain uses TRBV23-1 with TRBJ1-2, with 7 positions matching TRBD1. TRBV23-1 counts as an open reading frame of uncertain function. The sequencing sample was made of peripheral blood. CDR3: CASRPGQDYGYTF. The CDR3 DNA reads as TGCGCCAGCAGGCCCGGACAGGATTATGGCTACACCTTC.